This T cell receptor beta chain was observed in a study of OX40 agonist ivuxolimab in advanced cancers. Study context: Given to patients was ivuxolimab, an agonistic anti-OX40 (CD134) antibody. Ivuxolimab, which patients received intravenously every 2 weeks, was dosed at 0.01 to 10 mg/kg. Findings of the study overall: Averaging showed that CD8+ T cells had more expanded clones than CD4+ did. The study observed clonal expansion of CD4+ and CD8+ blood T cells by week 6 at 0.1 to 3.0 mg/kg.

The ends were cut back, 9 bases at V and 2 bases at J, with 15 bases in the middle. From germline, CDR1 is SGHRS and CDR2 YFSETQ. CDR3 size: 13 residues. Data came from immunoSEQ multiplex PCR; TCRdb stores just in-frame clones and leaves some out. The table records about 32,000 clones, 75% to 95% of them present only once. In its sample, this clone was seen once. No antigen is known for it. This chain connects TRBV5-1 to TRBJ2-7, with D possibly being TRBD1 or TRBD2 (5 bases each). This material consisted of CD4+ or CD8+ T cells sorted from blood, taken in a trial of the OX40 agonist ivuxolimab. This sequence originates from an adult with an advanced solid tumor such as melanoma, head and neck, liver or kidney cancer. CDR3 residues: CATPGHTTYEQYV. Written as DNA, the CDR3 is TGCGCCACCCCGGGGCACACCACCTACGAGCAGTACGTC.